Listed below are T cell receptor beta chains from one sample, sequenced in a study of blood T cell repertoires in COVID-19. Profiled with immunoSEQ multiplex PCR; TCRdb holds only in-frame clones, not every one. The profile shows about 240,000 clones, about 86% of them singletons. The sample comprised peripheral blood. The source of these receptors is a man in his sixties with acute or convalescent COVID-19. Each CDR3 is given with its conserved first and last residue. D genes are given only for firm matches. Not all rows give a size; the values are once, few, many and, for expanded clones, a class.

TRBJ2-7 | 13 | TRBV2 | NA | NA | TGTGCCAGCAGTGAAGATCAGGGGAACGAGCAGTACTTC | CASSEDQGNEQYF
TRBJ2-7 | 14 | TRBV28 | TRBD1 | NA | TGTGCCAGCAGTTCCTGGGACAGGGTCTACGAGCAGTACTTC | CASSSWDRVYEQYF
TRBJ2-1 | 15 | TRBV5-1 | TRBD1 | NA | TGCGCCAGCAGCTTGGTCGGGACAGGTTTCAATGAGCAGTTCTTC | CASSLVGTGFNEQFF
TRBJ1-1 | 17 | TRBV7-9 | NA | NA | TGTGCCAGCAGCCCTTACTACTGGGTCGTTTCGAACACTGAAGCTTTCTTT | CASSPYYWVVSNTEAFF
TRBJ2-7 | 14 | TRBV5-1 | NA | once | TGCGCCAGCAGCTTAGATGGGGGCCGGATCGAGCAGTACTTC | CASSLDGGRIEQYF
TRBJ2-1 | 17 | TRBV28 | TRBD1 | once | TGTGCCAGCAGTTCCCTGACAGGGAGACTAAGTGGCAATGAGCAGTTCTTC | CASSSLTGRLSGNEQFF
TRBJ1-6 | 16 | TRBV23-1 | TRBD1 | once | TGCGCCAGCGCGGCGGGCGACGGGACAGCCCTTTCACCCCTCCACTTT | CASAAGDGTALSPLHF
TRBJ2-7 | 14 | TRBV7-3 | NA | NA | TGTGCCAGCAGCTTAGGTAGATTCACCTACGAGCAGTACTTC | CASSLGRFTYEQYF
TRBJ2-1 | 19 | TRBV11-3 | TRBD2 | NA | TGTGCCAGCAGCTTAGATCGGACTAGCGGGAGCTTTTCCTACAATGAGCAGTTCTTC | CASSLDRTSGSFSYNEQFF
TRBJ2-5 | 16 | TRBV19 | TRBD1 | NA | TGTGCCAGTAGTAACCCCAGGGGACAGGGCCAAGAGACCCAGTACTTC | CASSNPRGQGQETQYF
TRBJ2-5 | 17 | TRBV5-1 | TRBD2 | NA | TGCGCCAGCAGCACTCTGGGTCTAGCGGGAGGGCAAGAGACCCAGTACTTC | CASSTLGLAGGQETQYF
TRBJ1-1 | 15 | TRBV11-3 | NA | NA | TGTGCCAGCAGCCTTAACAGGGAGGGGAACACTGAAGCTTTCTTT | CASSLNREGNTEAFF
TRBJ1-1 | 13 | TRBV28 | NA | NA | TGTGCCAGCAGTCCCAGGGTGAACACTGAAGCTTTCTTT | CASSPRVNTEAFF
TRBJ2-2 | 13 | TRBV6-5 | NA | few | TGTGCCAGCAGTTACCCGGGGGCCGGGGAGCTGTTTTTT | CASSYPGAGELFF
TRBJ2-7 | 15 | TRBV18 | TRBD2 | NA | TGTGCCAGCTCATCGACTAGCGGGCTTCGGTCCGAGCAGTACTTC | CASSSTSGLRSEQYF
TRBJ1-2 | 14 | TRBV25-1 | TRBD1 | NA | TGTGCCAGCAGTGATACCAGACAGGGGTATGGCTACACCTTC | CASSDTRQGYGYTF
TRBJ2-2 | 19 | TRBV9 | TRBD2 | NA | TGTGCCAGCAGCGAACCTTCGTTTAGCGGGAGCGTAAACACCGGGGAGCTGTTTTTT | CASSEPSFSGSVNTGELFF
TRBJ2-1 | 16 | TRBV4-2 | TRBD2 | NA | TGTGCCAGCAGCCAATTACTAGCGGGAGGTGACAATGAGCAGTTCTTC | CASSQLLAGGDNEQFF
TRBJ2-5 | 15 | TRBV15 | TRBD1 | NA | TGTGCCACCAGCCGGGGACAGGACTCCGTGGAGACCCAGTACTTC | CATSRGQDSVETQYF
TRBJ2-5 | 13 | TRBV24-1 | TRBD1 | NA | TGTGCCACGCGACAGGGTGTCCAAGAGACCCAGTACTTC | CATRQGVQETQYF
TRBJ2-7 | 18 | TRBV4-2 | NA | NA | TGTGCCAGCAGCCAAGAAGCACCGGGACTGAACCGGGCCTACGAGCAGTACTTC | CASSQEAPGLNRAYEQYF
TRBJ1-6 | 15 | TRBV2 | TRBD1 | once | TGTGCCAGCAGCGAACGAGGGACAGGGAATTCACCCCTCCACTTT | CASSERGTGNSPLHF
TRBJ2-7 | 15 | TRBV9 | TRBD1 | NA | TGTGCCAGCAGCGTTCAGGGGGACCTAGGCTACGAGCAGTACTTC | CASSVQGDLGYEQYF
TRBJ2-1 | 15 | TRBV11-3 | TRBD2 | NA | TGTGCCAGCAGTCCCGGGACTAGGGGAGCGGTGGAGCAGTTCTTC | CASSPGTRGAVEQFF
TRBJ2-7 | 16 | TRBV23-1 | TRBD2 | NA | TGCGCCAGCAGTCAGGCCGGACTAGCGGGATTCTACGAGCAGTACTTC | CASSQAGLAGFYEQYF
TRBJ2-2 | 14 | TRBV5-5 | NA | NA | TGTGCCAGCAGCTTGCCCAGAAACACCGGGGAGCTGTTTTTT | CASSLPRNTGELFF
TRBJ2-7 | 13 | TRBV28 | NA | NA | TGTGCCAGCCAAAGGCAGGGGACCTACGAGCAGTACTTC | CASQRQGTYEQYF
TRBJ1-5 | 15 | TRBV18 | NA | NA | TGTGCCAGCTCACGGGAGTCGGTTCGGTATCAGCCCCAGCATTTT | CASSRESVRYQPQHF
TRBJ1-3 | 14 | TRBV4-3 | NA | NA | TGCGCCAGCAGCCAAGGTGCAGCTGGAAACACCATATATTTT | CASSQGAAGNTIYF
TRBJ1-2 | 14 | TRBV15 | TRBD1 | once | TGTGCCACCAGCAGAGCCGACAGGGGAAGGAGCTACACCTTC | CATSRADRGRSYTF
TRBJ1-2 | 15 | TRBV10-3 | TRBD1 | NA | TGTGCCATCAGTGAGTCGATTAGGACAGGGGACGGCTACACCTTC | CAISESIRTGDGYTF
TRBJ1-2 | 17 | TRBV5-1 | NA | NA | TGCGCCAGCAGCTTGCTCCGGGACTCCGGACCCAACTATGGCTACACCTTC | CASSLLRDSGPNYGYTF
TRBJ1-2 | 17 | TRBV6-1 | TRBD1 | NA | TGTGCCAGCAGTGACGACCGAGGACAGGAAAGTGACTATGGCTACACCTTC | CASSDDRGQESDYGYTF
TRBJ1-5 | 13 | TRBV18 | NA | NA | TGTGCCAGCTCACCTGAGAGGGATCAGCCCCAGCATTTT | CASSPERDQPQHF
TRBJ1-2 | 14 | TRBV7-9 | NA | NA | TGTGCCACTACCCCGGACAAGCTCGACTATGGCTACACCTTC | CATTPDKLDYGYTF
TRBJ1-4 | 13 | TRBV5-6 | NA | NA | TGTGCCAGCAGCCCAGGGCTGGGGGAAAAACTGTTTTTT | CASSPGLGEKLFF
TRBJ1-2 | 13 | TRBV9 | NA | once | TGTGCCAGCAGCGTAGATTCGGGAATCGGCTACACCTTC | CASSVDSGIGYTF
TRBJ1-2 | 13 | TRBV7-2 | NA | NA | TGTGCCAGCAGCTTAGTGCCTGAGTCGGGCTACACCTTC | CASSLVPESGYTF
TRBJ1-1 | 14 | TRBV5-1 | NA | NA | TGCGCCAGCAGCTTGGACAGTTCGAACACTGAAGCTTTCTTT | CASSLDSSNTEAFF
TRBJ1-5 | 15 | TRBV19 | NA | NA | TGTGCCAGTAGCCCCGGGACAAGAAGCAATCAGCCCCAGCATTTT | CASSPGTRSNQPQHF
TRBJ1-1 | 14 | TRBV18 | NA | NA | TGTGCCAGCTCACCCCTACAGGGGAACACTGAAGCTTTCTTT | CASSPLQGNTEAFF
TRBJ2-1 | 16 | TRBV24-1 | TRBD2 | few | TGTGCCACCAGTTCACTTAGCGGGAGAGGCTACAATGAGCAGTTCTTC | CATSSLSGRGYNEQFF
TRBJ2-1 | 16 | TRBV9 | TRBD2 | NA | TGTGCCAGCAGCCCCCTAAGCCTAGCGGGAGTTAATGAGCAGTTCTTC | CASSPLSLAGVNEQFF
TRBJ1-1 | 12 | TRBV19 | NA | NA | TGTGCCAGTAGTGTCGGGGGTACTGAAGCTTTCTTT | CASSVGGTEAFF
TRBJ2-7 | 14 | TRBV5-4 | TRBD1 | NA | TGTGCCAGCAGCTTGCAGGACAGGCACTACGAGCAGTACTTC | CASSLQDRHYEQYF
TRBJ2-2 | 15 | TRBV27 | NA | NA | TGTGCCAGCAGTTTCTCCAGGGTATACACCGGGGAGCTGTTTTTT | CASSFSRVYTGELFF
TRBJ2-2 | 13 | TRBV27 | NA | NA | TGTGCCAGCAGTGGGAGGTCCGGCGGGGAGCTGTTTTTT | CASSGRSGGELFF